What follows are 18 T cell receptor beta chains derived from one specimen sequenced in a study of tumor and adjacent non-tumor tissue in lung cancer. TCRbeta libraries were built with three rounds of nested PCR, modified from ARM-PCR. Using its own MiXCR run on the multiplex PCR reads, TCRdb lists one record per CDR3 protein. The sample has about 50,000 distinct CDR3 sequences, 60% to 80% seen once; the top ten hold over 20%. No cell sorting was done before RNA was extracted from the tissue. More than 3 cm separated this lung sample from the edge of the tumor. Sequencing used distant non-tumor lung tissue. These receptors were collected from a woman aged 55-69 years with non-small cell lung cancer.

On this clonotype itself: A much larger clone differs by one base, so this may be a read error. V usage is TRBV11-2 and J usage is TRBJ1-1, with D perhaps TRBD1 (6 bases). This CDR3 has 13 amino acids. Germline CDR1 is SGHAT and CDR2 is FQNNGV. The CDR3: CGSSLHRGTEAFF. Here the CDR3 DNA reads TGTGGCAGCAGCCTCCATAGGGGGACTGAAGCTTTCTTT.

For this clonotype: No conserved phenylalanine or tryptophan ends this CDR3, so it is likely a read error. Because the CDR3's place on the DNA is in doubt, the DNA is left out and the CDR3 is given as listed by TCRdb. The CDR3 reads CASSLWSHSTDTHYL. The chain couples TRBV5-6 to TRBJ2-3; the table's D call TRBD1 went unverified against the DNA. The CDR3 has 15 amino acids, counting both end residues. Germline V gene lookup returns CDR1 SGHDT and CDR2 YYEEEE.

Notes on this clonotype: Mismatch with germline at one junction end may stem from a read error. This chain links TRBV11-1 with TRBJ2-5, with 8 positions matching TRBD1. CDR3 length: 18 amino acids. CDR1 SGHAT and CDR2 FQDESV come from the germline V gene (reference sequence). The CDR3 nucleotides are TGTACCAGCAGCTTGCCGATGGAAGTACAGGGGGATGAAGAGACCCAGTACTTC. Residues: CTSSLPMEVQGDEETQYF.

In regard to this clonotype: This is likely a read error, given that the CDR3 carries no conserved phenylalanine or tryptophan at its end. This rearrangement joins TRBV11-1 to TRBJ2-2; TRBD2 matches 12 bases. There are 17 residues in the CDR3. Germline loops: CDR1 SGHAT, CDR2 FQDESV (reference sequence). The CDR3 sequence is CASSPRLAGESAGGLFL. The CDR3 nucleotides are TGTGCCAGCAGCCCGCGACTAGCGGGAGAATCCGCCGGGGGGCTGTTTCTT.

V and J are TRBV11-3 and TRBJ1-2; 8 nucleotides align to TRBD1. The CDR3 is 14 residues long. Germline V lookup: CDR1 SGHNT, CDR2 YENEEA. The J segment lost 8 bases and the V segment lost 5 bases, leaving 10 bases of the junction unmatched. CDR3 nucleotides: TGTGCCAGCAGCCACGTACAGGGGGGATTCGGCTACACCTTC. Its protein product is CASSHVQGGFGYTF.

The chain carries TRBV28 and TRBJ1-2, with D possibly TRBD1 on 6 matching bases. The length of the CDR3 is 13 residues. Trimming removed 5 bases from V and 10 bases from J, with 17 bases in between. Per the germline V gene, CDR1 is MDHEN and CDR2 is SYDVKM. The CDR3 DNA is TGTGCCAGCAGTCTAGGAAACAGGGACAACTACACCTTC. Protein: CASSLGNRDNYTF.

This clonotype was observed a few times. A read error may account for a junction end that differs from germline. V gene TRBV5-6 combines with J gene TRBJ2-2; a possible D gene is TRBD2 (5 bases). The germline CDR1 and CDR2 sequences are SGHDT and YYEEEE. The CDR3 length is 12 residues. The CDR3 reads CGSGRPTGEMFF. The CDR3 DNA sequence: TGTGGAAGCGGCAGGCCTACCGGGGAGATGTTTTTT.

The J gene is TRBJ1-1, the V gene TRBV6-5; D unclear. CDR1 is MNHEY, CDR2 SVGAGI, per germline. V dropped 2 bases and J dropped 7 bases, with 17 bases sitting between them. This CDR3 has 15 residues. The CDR3 nucleotides are TGTGCCAGCAGTTACGAGGGCGGGCCGGGCAATGAAGCTTTCTTT. It is translated as CASSYEGGPGNEAFF.

This clonotype was seen a few times. V is TRBV11-2 and J is TRBJ1-3; tentatively, D is TRBD1 (6 bases). The CDR3 contains 17 residues. CDR1 is SGHAT and CDR2 is FQNNGV in the germline V gene. The V end was cut by 1 base, the J end by 1 base, with 14 bases between. CDR3 sequence reads: CASSLVPGGASGNTIYF. The CDR3 DNA reads TGTGCCAGCAGCTTAGTGCCTGGGGGGGCTTCTGGAAACACCATATATTTT. The variable domain in full, with the rest retrieved from reference TRBV11-2 and TRBJ1-3, is EAGVAQSPRYKIIEKRQSVAFWCNPISGHATLYWYQQILGQGPKLLIQFQNNGVVDDSQLPKDRFSAERLKGVDSTLKIQPAKLEDSAVYLCASSLVPGGASGNTIYFGEGSWLTVV.

Comment on this clonotype: The CDR3 end shows no conserved phenylalanine or tryptophan, and so a read error is likely. This chain connects TRBV10-2 to TRBJ2-1; D gene ambiguous. CDR1 and CDR2 (germline): WSHSY, SAAADI. There are 13 residues in the CDR3. V lost 2 bases, J lost 6 bases, and 8 bases lay in between. The DNA of the CDR3 is TGCGCCAGCAGTGAGATGCACGGCAATGAGCAGTTCATT. Residues: CASSEMHGNEQFI.

This clonotype was counted a single time. It may be a read error: a sequence one base away is much more abundant. This chain's CDR3 is CSVRDGSSAYEQYF. CDR3 DNA: TGCAGTGTTCGAGACGGATCGTCCGCCTACGAGCAGTACTTC. The chain recombines TRBV20-1 with TRBJ2-7; no firm D call. CDR1 and CDR2 from the germline V gene are DFQATT and SNEGSKA (reference sequence). Trimming cost V 7 bases and J 2 bases, with 18 bases left between them. The CDR3 totals 14 residues.

This clonotype is medium-sized within its sample. This chain joins TRBV5-6 and TRBJ2-7; 9 nucleotides align to TRBD1. This CDR3 spans 14 amino acids. CDR1 is SGHDT, CDR2 YYEEEE, per germline. V lost 4 bases, J lost 5 bases, and 7 bases stayed unmatched. The CDR3 DNA reads as TGTGCCAGCAGCAGCGGACAGGGGTTCCACGAGCAGTACTTC. Protein: CASSSGQGFHEQYF.

CDR3 amino acids: CASRMANLCGYTF. CDR3 DNA: TGTGCCAGCCGAATGGCGAACCTCTGTGGCTACACCTTC. This sequence joins TRBV6-2 or TRBV6-3 and TRBJ1-2; D is unresolved. The CDR3 is made up of 13 amino acids. Germline V lookup: CDR1 MNHEY, CDR2 SVGEGT. V was clipped by 8 bases and J by 7 bases, with 17 bases between them.

The chain employs TRBV11-2 and TRBJ1-3; the D is unclear. V was pared by 5 bases and J by 0 bases, with 14 bases between. CDR1 is SGHAT, CDR2 FQNNGV, per germline. This CDR3 region has 16 residues. The CDR3 reads CASSPQLTSSGNTIYF. The CDR3 nucleotides read TGTGCCAGCAGCCCTCAGCTTACGAGCTCTGGAAACACCATATATTTT. Based on the CDR3 plus reference TRBV11-2 and TRBJ1-3, the full variable domain is EAGVAQSPRYKIIEKRQSVAFWCNPISGHATLYWYQQILGQGPKLLIQFQNNGVVDDSQLPKDRFSAERLKGVDSTLKIQPAKLEDSAVYLCASSPQLTSSGNTIYFGEGSWLTVV.

The chain recombines TRBV4-1 with TRBJ1-5, with 7 bases identical to TRBD1. The CDR3 contains 15 residues. V was pared by 1 base and J by 7 bases, with 7 bases of the junction left unmatched. Germline V lookup: CDR1 MGHRA, CDR2 YSYEKL. CDR3 nucleotide sequence: TGCGCCAGCAGCCAAGGACAGGGCAACCAACAGCCCCAGCATTTT. Translation gives CASSQGQGNQQPQHF.

Note on this clonotype: A junction boundary mismatches the germline segment, possibly from a read error. The genes are TRBV29-1 and TRBJ1-1; D call uncertain. The CDR3 has 14 amino acids. Germline CDR1 is SQVTM and CDR2 is ANQGSEA. For the CDR3, the DNA is TGCAGCATTGAAGGGCGGGCGGGGAACACTGAAGCTTTATTT. Protein product: CSIEGRAGNTEALF.

This chain links TRBV6-6 with TRBJ2-7, with 9 bases fitting TRBD1. V was pared by 7 bases and J by 1 base, with 8 bases of the junction left unmatched. Germline lookup yields CDR1 MNHNY and CDR2 SVGAGI (reference sequence). This CDR3 region has 15 residues. The CDR3 region has the DNA TGTGCCAGCATCAACTCCGGGACAGGGTCCTACGAGCAGTACTTC. Its translation: CASINSGTGSYEQYF.

This clonotype showed up just once. The chain uses TRBV11-2 and TRBJ2-2; D not resolved. The length of the CDR3 is 13 residues. The germline V gene encodes CDR1 SGHAT and CDR2 FQNNGV. V shed 9 bases and J shed 5 bases, with 13 bases lying between them. CDR3 region: CASNFFQTGELFF. The CDR3 DNA reads TGTGCCAGTAACTTTTTCCAGACCGGGGAGCTGTTTTTT.